Below, 9 T cell receptor beta chains from the same sample are listed, as sequenced in a study of blood T cell repertoires in COVID-19. Clones were read by immunoSEQ multiplex PCR, and TCRdb kept only the in-frame ones, dropping some. This sample yields 200,000 to 250,000 clones, of which roughly 80% are seen a single time; under 11% belongs to the top ten. The sequencing sample was made of peripheral blood. The receptor source for this set is a woman older than 75 with acute or convalescent COVID-19.

In this sample, this clone turned up once. The chain links TRBV5-1 to TRBJ2-1; 8 positions agree with TRBD1. J lost 10 bases, V lost 1 base, and 10 bases had no gene match. The CDR3 is 15 residues long. Germline V gene lookup returns CDR1 SGHRS and CDR2 YFSETQ. This CDR3 is CASSLLTGQGNEQFF. The CDR3 DNA is TGCGCCAGCAGCTTGCTCACTGGACAGGGAAACGAGCAGTTCTTC. Drawing the rest from reference TRBV5-1 and TRBJ2-1, the complete variable domain is KAGVTQTPRYLIKTRGQQVTLSCSPISGHRSVSWYQQTPGQGLQFLFEYFSETQRNKGNFPGRFSGRQFSNSRSEMNVSTLELGDSALYLCASSLLTGQGNEQFFGPGTRLTVL.

V and J are TRBV10-3 and TRBJ1-1; D remains ambiguous. CDR1 and CDR2 (germline): ENHRY, SYGVKD. V was pared by 1 base and J by 11 bases, with 14 bases between. This CDR3 is 13 amino acids long. CDR3 protein: CAISELYNAGAFF. In nucleotides, the CDR3 is TGTGCCATCAGTGAGTTATACAACGCCGGGGCTTTCTTT.

DNA for the CDR3: TGTGCCAGCAGTCGGACAGGGGTTCGGGATCAGCCCCAGCATTTT. This gives the protein CASSRTGVRDQPQHF. The rearrangement joins TRBV27 to TRBJ1-5; TRBD1 matches at 9 bases. Germline trimming cut 5 bases from V and 5 bases from J; bases unmatched to any gene: 7. This CDR3 spans 15 amino acids. CDR1 is MNHEY and CDR2 is SMNVEV in the germline V gene (reference sequence).

V and J are TRBV18 and TRBJ2-5; 7 bases agree with TRBD1. The V gene end was trimmed by 0 bases and the J gene end by 1 base; junction bases not matched to a gene: 11. Germline V CDR1 and CDR2: KGHSH, LQKENI. CDR3 length equals 18 residues. CDR3 DNA sequence: TGTGCCAGCTCACCACCTAACTACGGGACAGCGAGCCAAGAGACCCAGTACTTC. It yields the protein CASSPPNYGTASQETQYF.

The chain recombines TRBV7-2 with TRBJ1-2, with D tentatively TRBD1 (5 bases). The V end was cut by 2 bases, the J end by 0 bases, with 7 bases between. The CDR3 runs 14 residues. Per the germline V gene, CDR1 is SGHTA and CDR2 is FQGNSA. CDR3 nucleotides: TGTGCCAGCAGCTTAACAGGAGCTAACTATGGCTACACCTTC. Amino acid sequence: CASSLTGANYGYTF.

This sequence joins TRBV4-1 and TRBJ1-3; D unclear. V was shortened by 1 base and J by 2 bases, with 9 bases between the two germline ends. The CDR3 has 15 amino acids. Germline V CDR1 and CDR2: MGHRA, YSYEKL. CDR3 DNA: TGCGCCAGCAGCCAAGTCCCAGGTCCTGGAAACACCATATATTTT. Residues: CASSQVPGPGNTIYF.

This clone was seen only a few times. The chain employs TRBV4-1 and TRBJ2-1, with D perhaps TRBD2 (6 bases). Trimming stripped 4 bases from V and 4 bases from J, with 26 bases between. CDR1 is MGHRA and CDR2 is YSYEKL in the germline V gene. The CDR3 is 19 amino acids. The CDR3 sequence: CASSPNLFGLAAAYNEQFF. The CDR3 coding sequence is TGCGCCAGCAGCCCCAATTTATTCGGCTTAGCGGCCGCTTACAATGAGCAGTTCTTC.

The J gene is TRBJ2-2, the V gene TRBV11-2; 11 bases are a match to TRBD1. J was trimmed by 5 bases and V by 5 bases; bases with no gene match: 4. The length of the CDR3 is 15 residues. In germline, CDR1 is SGHAT, CDR2 FQNNGV. CDR3 DNA sequence: TGTGCCAGCAGCCCCCGGGACAGGGGGACCGGGGAGCTGTTTTTT. This codes for CASSPRDRGTGELFF.

This chain connects TRBV19 to TRBJ1-1; D unresolved. The CDR3 has 14 amino acids. V was pared by 2 bases and J by 4 bases, with 11 bases between. Germline V lookup: CDR1 LNHDA, CDR2 SQIVND (reference sequence). Here the CDR3 reads CASSIRESGTEAFF. Written as DNA, the CDR3 is TGTGCCAGTAGTATAAGGGAGTCGGGCACTGAAGCTTTCTTT.